This TCR beta chain was obtained from a study of T cells in Graves' hyperthyroidism and ophthalmopathy. Overall study context: Peripheral blood was acquired at first diagnosis, ahead of any therapy whatsoever. Study-level results: The model predicted ophthalmopathy a median approximately seven months before onset.

The TCR beta CDR3 regions underwent amplification using RNA transcripts as the source. The HTBI primer set was used in a first-round RT-PCR of the TCR CDR3. TCRdb called the multiplex PCR reads again in MiXCR, with one record for every CDR3 protein. The table lists 90,000 to 120,000 distinct CDR3 sequences, 16% of them singletons, with 40% to 50% in the top ten. This clonotype was seen repeatedly, ten times or more. Its antigen is undetermined. With 5 bases clipped from V and 6 bases from J, the junction kept 10 bases outside the gene matches. CDR1 is DFQATT and CDR2 is SNEGSKA in the germline V gene (reference sequence). The CDR3 sequence is 14 residues long.

The sample comprised blood. This TCR derives from a woman aged 45-65 years with Graves' hyperthyroidism. V gene TRBV20-1 combines with J gene TRBJ1-5, with 7 nucleotides matching TRBD1. This CDR3 reads CSADQGVRGQPQHF. CDR3 nucleotides: TGCAGTGCTGATCAGGGGGTACGGGGTCAGCCCCAGCATTTT.